The clone carrying this T cell receptor beta chain came up many times. The sample belongs to a study of CD8 T cells in ankylosing spondylitis. Quantitative 5'-RACE was performed with molecular barcodes, and it yielded the TCR beta libraries. TCRdb used MiXCR to reprocess the 5' RACE reads, holding one entry per CDR3 protein. The sample shows about 230,000 distinct CDR3 sequences, 8.2% of them seen only once. The V gene lost 5 bases and the J gene lost 8 bases, with 16 bases spanning the gap. CDR1 is SQVTM, CDR2 ANQGSEA, per germline. The CDR3 runs 13 residues. Sequenced: blood, either unsorted or a sorted T cell fraction (not recorded which). This TCR came from a female donor with ankylosing spondylitis or in good health (not recorded which). The chain employs TRBV29-1 and TRBJ2-1; D could derive from TRBD1 or TRBD2 (5 bases each). The CDR3 DNA follows: TGCAGCGTTCCGGGACCTTCGGCGGATGAGCAGTTCTTC. It encodes CSVPGPSADEQFF.